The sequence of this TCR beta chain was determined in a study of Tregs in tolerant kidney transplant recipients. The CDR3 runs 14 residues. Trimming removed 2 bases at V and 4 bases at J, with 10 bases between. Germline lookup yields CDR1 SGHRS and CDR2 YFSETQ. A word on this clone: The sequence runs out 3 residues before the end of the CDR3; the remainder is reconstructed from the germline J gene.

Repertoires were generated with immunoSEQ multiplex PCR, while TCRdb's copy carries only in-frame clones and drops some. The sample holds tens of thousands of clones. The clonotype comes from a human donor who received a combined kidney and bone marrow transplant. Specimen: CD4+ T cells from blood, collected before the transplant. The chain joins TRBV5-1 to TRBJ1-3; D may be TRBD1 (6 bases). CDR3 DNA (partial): TGCGCCAGCAGCTTATCAGGGGACGGAAACACC. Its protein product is CASSLSGDGNT. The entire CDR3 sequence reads CASSLSGDGNTIYF.